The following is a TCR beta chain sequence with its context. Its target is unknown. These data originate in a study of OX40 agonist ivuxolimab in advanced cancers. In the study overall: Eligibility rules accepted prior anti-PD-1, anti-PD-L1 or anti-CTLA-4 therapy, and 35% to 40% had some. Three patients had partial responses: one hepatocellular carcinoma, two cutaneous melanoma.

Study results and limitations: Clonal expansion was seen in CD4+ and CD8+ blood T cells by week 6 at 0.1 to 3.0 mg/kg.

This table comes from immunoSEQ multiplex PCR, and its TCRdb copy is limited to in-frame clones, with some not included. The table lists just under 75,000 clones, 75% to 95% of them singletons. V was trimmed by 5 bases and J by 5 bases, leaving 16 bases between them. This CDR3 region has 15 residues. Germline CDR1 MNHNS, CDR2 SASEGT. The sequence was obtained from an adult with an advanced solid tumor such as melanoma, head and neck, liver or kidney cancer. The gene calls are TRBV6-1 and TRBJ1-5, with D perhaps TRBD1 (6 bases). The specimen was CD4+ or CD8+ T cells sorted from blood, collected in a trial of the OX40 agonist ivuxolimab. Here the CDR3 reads CASSPSGTPDQPQHF. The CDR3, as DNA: TGTGCCAGCAGTCCCTCCGGGACACCTGATCAGCCCCAGCATTTT.